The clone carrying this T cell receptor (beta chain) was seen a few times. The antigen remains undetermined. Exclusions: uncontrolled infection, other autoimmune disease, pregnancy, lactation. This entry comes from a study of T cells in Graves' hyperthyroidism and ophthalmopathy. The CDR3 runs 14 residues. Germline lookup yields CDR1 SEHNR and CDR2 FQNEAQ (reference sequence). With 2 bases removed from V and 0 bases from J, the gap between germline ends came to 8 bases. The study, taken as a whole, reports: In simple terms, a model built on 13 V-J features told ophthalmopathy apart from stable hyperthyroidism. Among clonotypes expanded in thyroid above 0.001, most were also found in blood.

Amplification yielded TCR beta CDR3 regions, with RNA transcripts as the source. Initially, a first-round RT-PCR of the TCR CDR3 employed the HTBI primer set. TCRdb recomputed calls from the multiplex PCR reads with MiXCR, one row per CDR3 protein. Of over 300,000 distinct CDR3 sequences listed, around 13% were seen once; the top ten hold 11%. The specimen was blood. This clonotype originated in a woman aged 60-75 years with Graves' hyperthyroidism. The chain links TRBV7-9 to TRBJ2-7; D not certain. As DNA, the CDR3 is TGTGCCAGCAGCTTACCAGGAGTCTCCTACGAGCAGTACTTC. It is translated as CASSLPGVSYEQYF. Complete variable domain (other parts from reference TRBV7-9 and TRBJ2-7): DTGVSQNPRHKITKRGQNVTFRCDPISEHNRLYWYRQTLGQGPEFLTYFQNEAQLEKSRLLSDRFSAERPKGSFSTLEIQRTEQGDSAMYLCASSLPGVSYEQYFGPGTRLTVT.